These 18 T cell receptor beta chains came from one sample sequenced in a study of beta chain features in type 1 diabetes. Isolated RNA was reverse transcribed in full, so expressed TCRB transcripts were sequenced. Sequenced by immunoSEQ multiplex PCR; TCRdb stores in-frame clones only, minus some. The sample includes roughly 170,000 clones, roughly an eighth seen only once; the top ten take approximately 0.64%. Sequenced: central memory CD4+ T cells from blood. Source of these receptors: a woman between 18 and 30 years old in good health.

This clone turned up a few times. V and J are TRBV7-9 and TRBJ1-2; perhaps TRBD1 as D (5 bases). The germline CDR1 and CDR2 sequences are SEHNR and FQNEAQ (reference sequence). V lost 5 bases, J lost 8 bases, and 12 bases lay in between. The CDR3 contains 12 residues. CDR3 region: CASSRDSGGYTF. The CDR3 DNA reads TGTGCCAGCAGCCGGGACTCCGGGGGCTACACCTTC.

The chain is built from TRBV15 and TRBJ2-5, with a tentative D call TRBD1 (5 bases). Per the germline V gene, CDR1 is LNHNV and CDR2 is YYDKDF (reference sequence). CDR3 size: 12 residues. Trimming stripped 0 bases from V and 7 bases from J, with 6 bases between. The CDR3 DNA sequence: TGTGCCACCAGCAGAGATAGGGGGACCCAGTACTTC. This translates into CATSRDRGTQYF.

This clone turned up a few times. The chain joins TRBV27 to TRBJ1-1; the D gene is possibly TRBD1 (5 bases). This CDR3 has 13 residues. Germline V gene data show CDR1 as MNHEY and CDR2 as SMNVEV (reference sequence). With 3 bases removed from V and 5 bases from J, the gap between germline ends came to 10 bases. CDR3 sequence: CASSLFRGTEAFF. Here the CDR3 DNA reads TGTGCCAGCAGTTTGTTTAGGGGTACTGAAGCTTTCTTT.

This clone appeared many times. This chain connects TRBV7-8 to TRBJ2-3, with D perhaps matching TRBD1 (6 bases). Germline V CDR1 and CDR2: SGHVS, FQNEAQ. The CDR3 contains 16 residues. Trimming cost V 5 bases and J 2 bases, with 17 bases left between them. The CDR3 DNA sequence: TGTGCCAGCAGCAATAGAGGGACAAACCCCACAGATACGCAGTATTTT. Protein sequence: CASSNRGTNPTDTQYF.

The V and J genes are TRBV30 and TRBJ2-5; 7 bases line up with TRBD2. The CDR3 is 14 residues long. Germline V gene sequence: CDR1 GTSNPN, CDR2 SVGIG (reference sequence). V shed 3 bases, J shed 5 bases, and the junction held 9 bases outside the gene matches. The chain's CDR3 is CAWRGASGVETQYF. The CDR3 DNA follows: TGTGCCTGGAGAGGGGCTAGCGGCGTGGAGACCCAGTACTTC.

The rearrangement joins TRBV15 to TRBJ2-1; 8 bases match TRBD2. This CDR3 region has 16 residues. With 5 bases clipped from V and 3 bases from J, the junction kept 9 bases outside the gene matches. In germline, CDR1 is LNHNV, CDR2 YYDKDF (reference sequence). The DNA of the CDR3 is TGTGCCACCAGCCAAACGACTAGCGCACACTACAATGAGCAGTTCTTC. Translating gives CATSQTTSAHYNEQFF.

This clone occurred a few times. The rearrangement joins TRBV7-2 to TRBJ2-7; D ambiguous. This CDR3 has 13 amino acids. With 2 bases removed from V and 2 bases from J, the gap between germline ends came to 7 bases. The V gene's germline CDR1 is SGHTA and CDR2 FQGNSA. In DNA, the CDR3 is TGTGCCAGCAGCTTAACTGTTACCTACGAGCAGTACTTC. This gives the protein CASSLTVTYEQYF.

This chain joins TRBV7-9 and TRBJ2-7; 8 bases map to TRBD1. This CDR3 has 14 residues. Per the germline V gene, CDR1 is SEHNR and CDR2 is FQNEAQ (reference sequence). V shed 1 base and J 4 bases; nucleotides not matched to a gene: 3. In DNA, the CDR3 is TGTGCCAGCAGCTTAGGGCAGGGGGCGTACGAGCAGTACTTC. Translated: CASSLGQGAYEQYF.

This clone was seen only a few times. The same CDR3 can be traced to other DNA sequences in this sample. V usage is TRBV29-1 and J usage is TRBJ2-2; 13 positions match TRBD2. V shed 7 bases and J 4 bases; nucleotides not matched to a gene: 3. This CDR3 is 14 amino acids long. CDR1 and CDR2 (germline): SQVTM, ANQGSEA. The CDR3 DNA follows: TGCAGCGCCCGGACTAGCGGGGGCACCGGGGAGCTGTTTTTT. This codes for CSARTSGGTGELFF.

This clone was observed a few times. The chain joins TRBV30 to TRBJ2-5, with 12 positions matching TRBD2. The germline V gene encodes CDR1 GTSNPN and CDR2 SVGIG (reference sequence). CDR3 length: 15 residues. Trimming at V came to 0 bases and at J to 5 bases, leaving 4 bases not matched to a gene. The CDR3, as DNA: TGTGCCTGGAGTGTTGGACTAGCGGGAATGGAGACCCAGTACTTC. Its protein product is CAWSVGLAGMETQYF.

The rearrangement joins TRBV6-1 to TRBJ2-7, with 13 bases that match TRBD2. This CDR3 has 16 amino acids. V dropped 4 bases and J dropped 5; count of bases not matched to a gene: 8. CDR1 and CDR2 (germline): MNHNS, SASEGT. The chain's CDR3 is CASSGLAGGSRHEQYF. In DNA, the CDR3 is TGTGCCAGCAGTGGACTAGCGGGAGGTTCACGCCACGAGCAGTACTTC.

Only a few counts were recorded for this clone. This chain joins TRBV14 and TRBJ2-5; TRBD1 matches at 7 bases. Germline CDR1 reads SGHDN; CDR2 reads FVKESK. This CDR3 has 14 residues. With 6 bases clipped from V and 1 base from J, the junction kept 5 bases outside the gene matches. CDR3 loop: CASRGRDSQETQYF. Written as DNA, the CDR3 is TGTGCCAGCAGGGGACGGGACAGCCAAGAGACCCAGTACTTC.

The count of this clone is one. The chain is built from TRBV7-2 and TRBJ2-6; 9 bases line up with TRBD1. CDR3 length: 16 residues. The V gene's germline CDR1 is SGHTA and CDR2 FQGNSA. V lost 4 bases to trimming and J lost 3 bases; unmatched junction nucleotides: 4. CDR3 sequence reads: CASSSTGGGGANVLTF. The CDR3, as DNA: TGTGCCAGCAGCTCGACAGGGGGTGGTGGGGCCAACGTCCTGACTTTC. Based on the CDR3 plus reference TRBV7-2 and TRBJ2-6, the full variable domain is GAGVSQSPSNKVTEKGKDVELRCDPISGHTALYWYRQSLGQGLEFLIYFQGNSAPDKSGLPSDRFSAERTGGSVSTLTIQRTQQEDSAVYLCASSSTGGGGANVLTFGAGSRLTVL.

This clone was seen more than once but under ten times. The chain joins TRBV10-3 to TRBJ2-7, with unresolved D. This CDR3 is built from 14 residues. The V end was cut by 2 bases, the J end by 3 bases, with 11 bases between. CDR1 and CDR2 (germline): ENHRY, SYGVKD. The CDR3 DNA sequence: TGTGCCATCAGTGAGGGCCGACAAGACTACGAGCAGTACTTC. Its translation: CAISEGRQDYEQYF.

The gene calls are TRBV5-1 and TRBJ2-5; D gene ambiguous. Germline V gives CDR1 SGHRS, CDR2 YFSETQ. With 4 bases removed from V and 0 bases from J, the gap between germline ends came to 4 bases. The CDR3 is 12 residues long. CDR3 protein: CASSEYQETQYF. CDR3 coding DNA: TGCGCCAGCAGCGAGTACCAAGAGACCCAGTACTTC.

This clone was seen a few times. For the CDR3, the DNA is TGTGCCAGTAGGGACGGGAGTCACAATCAGCCCCAGCATTTT. Protein product: CASRDGSHNQPQHF. This chain uses TRBV7-2 with TRBJ1-5; D possibly corresponds to TRBD1 (5 bases). Germline values: CDR1 SGHTA, CDR2 FQGNSA. Trimming took 9 bases from V and 3 from J, leaving 15 bases between them. The CDR3 length is 14 residues.

Concerning this clone itself: A clone one base away is much larger, so this may be a read error. The V and J genes are TRBV7-2 and TRBJ1-1; D uncertain. The CDR3 sequence is 12 residues long. Trimming shortened V by 5 bases and J by 1 base, and 5 bases separated the two germline ends. Germline V gene sequence: CDR1 SGHTA, CDR2 FQGNSA. The CDR3 is CASSRQNTEAFF. DNA of the CDR3: TGTGCCAGCAGCCGACAGAACACTGAAGCTTTCTTT.

V and J are TRBV6-5 and TRBJ2-3, with TRBD1 matching over 7 bases. The CDR3 contains 14 residues. The V gene end was trimmed by 2 bases and the J gene end by 7 bases; junction bases not matched to a gene: 6. Germline values: CDR1 MNHEY, CDR2 SVGAGI. The CDR3 DNA follows: TGTGCCAGCAGTTACCCCGGGACAGCCAATACGCAGTATTTT. This sequence encodes CASSYPGTANTQYF.